The 25 T cell receptor beta chains listed next were all sequenced from one sample in a study of T cells in localized non-small cell lung cancer. Repertoires were generated with immunoSEQ multiplex PCR, while TCRdb's copy carries only in-frame clones and drops some. In the table there are roughly 25,000 clones, 80% to 95% of which are singletons. Here the sequenced sample was peripheral blood, taken before any cancer treatment. Source of these receptors: a woman aged 35-75 years with stage I lung adenocarcinoma.

The genes are TRBV5-1 and TRBJ1-2; D may be TRBD1 (6 bases). The length of the CDR3 is 15 residues. Germline CDR1 is SGHRS and CDR2 is YFSETQ. Trimming took off 0 bases at V and 7 bases at J, with 16 bases between the two ends. The CDR3 loop reads CASSLEGVGVRGYTF. Written as DNA, the CDR3 is TGCGCCAGCAGCTTGGAGGGGGTCGGGGTCCGTGGCTACACCTTC.

This chain connects TRBV6-5 to TRBJ2-7, with a tentative D call TRBD2 (6 bases). Looked up from germline, CDR1 is MNHEY and CDR2 is SVGAGI. This CDR3 comprises 15 residues. V gave up 6 bases and J gave up 2 bases, with 17 bases separating them. The CDR3 bases are TGTGCCAGCAGCGCACGGGACTCAGCGGCCTACGAGCAGTACTTC. Its protein product is CASSARDSAAYEQYF.

The table lists this clone with a count of one. The V call is TRBV4-2, the J call TRBJ1-5; D might be TRBD1 (5 bases). With 0 bases removed from V and 5 bases from J, the gap between germline ends came to 8 bases. This CDR3 comprises 14 residues. From germline, CDR1 is LGHNA and CDR2 YNFKEQ. The CDR3 DNA sequence: TGTGCCAGCAGCCAAGATGGGACGGATCAGCCCCAGCATTTT. This encodes CASSQDGTDQPQHF.

The rearrangement joins TRBV28 to TRBJ1-2; D not resolved. CDR3 length: 16 residues. The germline CDR1 and CDR2 sequences are MDHEN and SYDVKM. V was trimmed by 6 bases and J by 1 base, leaving 18 bases between them. DNA for the CDR3: TGTGCCAGCAGGCCTAGGGTTGCGGACCGTAACTATGGCTACACCTTC. Encoded protein: CASRPRVADRNYGYTF.

The chain has TRBV29-1 and TRBJ2-1, with a tentative D call TRBD2 (6 bases). With 6 bases removed from V and 2 bases from J, the gap between germline ends came to 20 bases. Germline CDR1 SQVTM, CDR2 ANQGSEA. CDR3 length equals 16 residues. The CDR3 loop is CSVPPAGSNPYNEQFF. In DNA form, the CDR3 reads TGCAGCGTCCCCCCGGCGGGGTCCAATCCCTACAATGAGCAGTTCTTC.

The chain employs TRBV20-1 and TRBJ2-1; unclear D gene. This CDR3 is 10 amino acids long. From germline, CDR1 is DFQATT and CDR2 SNEGSKA (reference sequence). The CDR3 DNA follows: TGCAGCTATAAGCCCAATGAGCAGTTCTTC. Translated: CSYKPNEQFF.

The genes are TRBV7-2 and TRBJ2-7; D unclear. The germline V and J ends were trimmed by 5 bases and 3 bases, with 8 bases remaining between them. The CDR3 spans 12 residues. Germline-derived CDR1 and CDR2 are SGHTA and FQGNSA. This CDR3 is CASSVLVYEQYF. The CDR3 nucleotides are TGTGCCAGCAGCGTCCTAGTCTACGAGCAGTACTTC.

The V call is TRBV28, the J call TRBJ2-1; 9 bases match TRBD2. Germline V CDR1 and CDR2: MDHEN, SYDVKM. V trimming: 5 bases; J trimming: 6 bases; junction bases outside the gene matches: 8. This CDR3 is 15 amino acids long. The CDR3 reads CASSGGVAGVNEQFF. CDR3 sequence (DNA): TGTGCCAGCAGTGGCGGGGTAGCGGGAGTCAATGAGCAGTTCTTC.

The gene calls are TRBV30 and TRBJ1-3; D uncertain. V was cut by 3 bases and J by 1 base, with 4 bases left in between. CDR1 GTSNPN and CDR2 SVGIG come from the germline V gene (reference sequence). This CDR3 comprises 12 residues. CDR3 nucleotide sequence: TGTGCCTGGAGAGGGTCTGGAAACACCATATATTTT. This codes for CAWRGSGNTIYF.

The chain recombines TRBV13 with TRBJ2-2; D uncertain. CDR1 and CDR2 (germline): PRHDT, FYEKMQ (reference sequence). V was cut by 3 bases and J by 5 bases, with 4 bases left in between. The CDR3 covers 12 residues. The CDR3 DNA is TGTGCCAGCAGCTTGAGGACCGGGGAGCTGTTTTTT. Encoded protein: CASSLRTGELFF.

The chain links TRBV18 to TRBJ2-7, with 7 nucleotides matching TRBD1. The CDR3 has 15 amino acids. Germline V gives CDR1 KGHSH, CDR2 LQKENI. With 2 bases clipped from V and 2 bases from J, the junction kept 6 bases outside the gene matches. In DNA form, the CDR3 reads TGTGCCAGCTCACCAATCACAGGGGAACCCTACGAGCAGTACTTC. Translating it yields CASSPITGEPYEQYF.

The J gene is TRBJ2-3, the V gene TRBV5-4, with TRBD2 identical over 12 bases. Germline lookup yields CDR1 SGHNT and CDR2 YYREEE (reference sequence). Losses at the gene ends were 4 bases for V and 4 bases for J; bases not matched to a gene: 4. There are 15 residues in the CDR3. The CDR3 loop reads CASSPGLAGSDTQYF. As DNA, the CDR3 is TGTGCCAGCAGCCCGGGACTAGCGGGTTCAGATACGCAGTATTTT.

This chain joins TRBV6-5 and TRBJ2-1, with 10 bases aligning to TRBD2. The CDR3 extends over 16 amino acids. Germline V gene sequence: CDR1 MNHEY, CDR2 SVGAGI. After removal of 0 bases from V and 4 bases from J, the junction contained 3 bases not matched to a gene. The CDR3 bases are TGTGCCAGCAGTTACTCGGGGACTAGCGCTTACAATGAGCAGTTCTTC. Translating it yields CASSYSGTSAYNEQFF.

The gene calls are TRBV6-5 and TRBJ1-2; D is possibly TRBD1 (5 bases). Per germline, CDR1 MNHEY and CDR2 SVGAGI. V lost 5 bases, J lost 8 bases, and 18 bases lay in between. The CDR3 loop spans 14 amino acids. The chain's CDR3 is CASSRPKGREGYTF. CDR3 in DNA: TGTGCCAGCAGTCGCCCCAAGGGGAGGGAGGGCTACACCTTC.

This clone was recorded a few times. J is TRBJ2-7 and V is TRBV10-1; perhaps TRBD2 as D (6 bases). Trimming removed 4 bases from V and 5 bases from J, with 12 bases in between. The CDR3 is 13 amino acids. The germline CDR1 and CDR2 sequences are WNHNN and SYGVQD (reference sequence). The CDR3, as DNA: TGCGCCAGCAGTGTCAGGGCTAGCGACGAGCAGTACTTC. This codes for CASSVRASDEQYF.

The chain combines TRBV10-3 with TRBJ2-3; maybe TRBD1 (6 bases). CDR3 size: 16 residues. Trimming shortened V by 10 bases and J by 0 bases, and 20 bases separated the two germline ends. The germline V gene encodes CDR1 ENHRY and CDR2 SYGVKD. CDR3 protein: CATNRVAGSSTDTQYF. The CDR3 bases are TGTGCCACCAACAGGGTCGCGGGTTCCAGCACAGATACGCAGTATTTT.

The chain carries TRBV5-4 and TRBJ2-7; TRBD1 matches at 10 bases. This CDR3 is 15 amino acids long. Germline V lookup: CDR1 SGHNT, CDR2 YYREEE (reference sequence). The trim removed 4 bases at V and 2 bases at J, leaving 6 bases unmatched. CDR3 DNA: TGTGCCAGCAGCCCGGGACAGGGGTATCCCTACGAGCAGTACTTC. Translated, it gives CASSPGQGYPYEQYF.

This clone appeared once. The V and J genes are TRBV15 and TRBJ2-1; the D is unclear. The V end lost 1 base, the J end lost 5 bases, and 12 bases lay between the germline ends. In germline, CDR1 is LNHNV, CDR2 YYDKDF (reference sequence). The CDR3 consists of 15 residues. CDR3 region: CATSRATAIHNEQFF. CDR3 in DNA: TGTGCCACCAGCAGAGCGACGGCTATCCACAATGAGCAGTTCTTC.

This clone was detected a few times. V gene TRBV19 combines with J gene TRBJ2-1, with 12 bases lining up with TRBD2. CDR3 length equals 15 residues. With 4 bases clipped from V and 8 bases from J, the junction kept 6 bases outside the gene matches. The V gene's germline CDR1 is LNHDA and CDR2 SQIVND (reference sequence). The CDR3, as DNA: TGTGCCAGTAGTACGACTAGCGGGAGTTTGGATGAGCAGTTCTTC. Encoded protein: CASSTTSGSLDEQFF.

This rearrangement joins TRBV5-1 to TRBJ2-5; no definite D call. The CDR3 sequence is 12 residues long. Germline CDR1 and CDR2: SGHRS and YFSETQ. Trimming left V 4 bases short and J 5 bases short, with 9 bases between. CDR3 DNA sequence: TGCGCCAGCAGCCCCGTCGGGGAGACCCAGTACTTC. This codes for CASSPVGETQYF.

This chain joins TRBV19 and TRBJ2-7; D is ambiguous. The CDR3 is 14 amino acids. The V gene's germline CDR1 is LNHDA and CDR2 SQIVND (reference sequence). V shed 4 bases and J shed 0 bases, with 10 bases lying between them. The CDR3: CASSRAGPSYEQYF. In DNA, the CDR3 is TGTGCCAGTAGTAGGGCAGGACCCTCCTACGAGCAGTACTTC.

V and J are TRBV10-3 and TRBJ2-5; D is tentatively TRBD1 or TRBD2 (6 bases each). Germline assignment: CDR1 ENHRY and CDR2 SYGVKD. The CDR3 consists of 15 residues. Trimming shortened V by 2 bases and J by 5 bases, and 15 bases separated the two germline ends. The DNA for the CDR3 is TGTGCCATCAGTGAGGGGACACGCGGAGGGGAGACCCAGTACTTC. It codes for CAISEGTRGGETQYF.

The CDR3 reads CAISDLSGRNHEQFF. The CDR3 DNA follows: TGTGCCATCAGTGATCTTAGCGGGAGAAATCATGAGCAGTTCTTC. The chain joins TRBV10-3 to TRBJ2-1; TRBD2 agrees at 9 bases. Germline V gene data show CDR1 as ENHRY and CDR2 as SYGVKD. The CDR3 sequence is 15 residues long. Unmatched junction bases numbered 8, after V lost 3 bases and J lost 8 bases.

The chain combines TRBV4-1 with TRBJ2-1; D is unclear. Germline loops: CDR1 MGHRA, CDR2 YSYEKL. Trimming pared 2 bases from V and 0 bases from J, leaving 11 bases between. This CDR3 contains 16 residues. The CDR3 protein is CASSQSIGSSYNEQFF. CDR3 DNA: TGCGCCAGCAGCCAATCTATCGGTAGCTCCTACAATGAGCAGTTCTTC.

The CDR3, as DNA: TGTGCCAGCAGTCCCAAGGGAGGGGGCTACACCTTC. Translation: CASSPKGGGYTF. The chain recombines TRBV7-6 with TRBJ1-2; D is ambiguous. This CDR3 comprises 12 residues. CDR1 and CDR2 (germline): SGHVS, FNYEAQ. Trimming pared 6 bases from V and 8 bases from J, leaving 13 bases between.